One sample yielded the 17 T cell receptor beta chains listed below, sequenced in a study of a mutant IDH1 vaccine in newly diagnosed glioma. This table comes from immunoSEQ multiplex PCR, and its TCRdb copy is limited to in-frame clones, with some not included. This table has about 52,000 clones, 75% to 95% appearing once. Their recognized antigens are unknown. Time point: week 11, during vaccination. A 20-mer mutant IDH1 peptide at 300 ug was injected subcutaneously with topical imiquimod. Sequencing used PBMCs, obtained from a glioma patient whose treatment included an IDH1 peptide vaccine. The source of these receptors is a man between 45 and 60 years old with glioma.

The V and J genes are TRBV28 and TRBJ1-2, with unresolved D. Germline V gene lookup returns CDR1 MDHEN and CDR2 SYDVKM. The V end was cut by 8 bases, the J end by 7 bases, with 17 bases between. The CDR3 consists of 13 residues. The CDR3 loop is CASHLGAVSGYTF. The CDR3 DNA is TGTGCCAGCCACCTCGGTGCGGTTTCTGGCTACACCTTC.

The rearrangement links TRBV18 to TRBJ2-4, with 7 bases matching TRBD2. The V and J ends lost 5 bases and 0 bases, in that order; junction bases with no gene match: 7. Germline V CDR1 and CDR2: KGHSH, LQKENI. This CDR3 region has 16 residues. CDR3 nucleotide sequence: TGTGCCAGCTCATCCCCTGGGGAGGGAGCCAAAAACATTCAGTACTTC. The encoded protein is CASSSPGEGAKNIQYF.

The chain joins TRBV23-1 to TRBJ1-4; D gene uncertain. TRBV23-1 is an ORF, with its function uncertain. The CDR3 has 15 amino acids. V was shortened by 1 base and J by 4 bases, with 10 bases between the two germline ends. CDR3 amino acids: CASSQLRTDNEKLFF. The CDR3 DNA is TGCGCCAGCAGTCAATTAAGAACAGATAATGAAAAACTGTTTTTT.

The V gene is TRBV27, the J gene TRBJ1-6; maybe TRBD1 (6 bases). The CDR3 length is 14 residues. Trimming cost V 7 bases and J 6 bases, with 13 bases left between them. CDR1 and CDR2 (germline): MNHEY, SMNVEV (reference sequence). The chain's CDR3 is CASTLGQANSPLHF. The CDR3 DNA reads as TGTGCCAGCACCTTGGGACAAGCTAATTCACCCCTCCACTTT.

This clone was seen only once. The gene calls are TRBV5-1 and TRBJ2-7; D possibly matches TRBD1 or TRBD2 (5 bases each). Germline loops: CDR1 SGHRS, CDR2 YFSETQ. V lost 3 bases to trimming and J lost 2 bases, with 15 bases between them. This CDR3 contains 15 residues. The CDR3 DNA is TGCGCCAGCAGCTCGGGACGGACCCCAACCTACGAGCAGTACTTC. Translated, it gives CASSSGRTPTYEQYF. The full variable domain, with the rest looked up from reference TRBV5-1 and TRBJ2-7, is KAGVTQTPRYLIKTRGQQVTLSCSPISGHRSVSWYQQTPGQGLQFLFEYFSETQRNKGNFPGRFSGRQFSNSRSEMNVSTLELGDSALYLCASSSGRTPTYEQYFGPGTRLTVT.

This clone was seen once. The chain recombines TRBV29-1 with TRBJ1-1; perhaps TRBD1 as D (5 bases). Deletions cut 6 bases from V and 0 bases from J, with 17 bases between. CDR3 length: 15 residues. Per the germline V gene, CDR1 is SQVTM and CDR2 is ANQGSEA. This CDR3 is CSVAGTAPVNTEAFF. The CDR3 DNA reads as TGCAGCGTAGCTGGGACGGCACCCGTGAACACTGAAGCTTTCTTT. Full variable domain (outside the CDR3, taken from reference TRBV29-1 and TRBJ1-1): SAVISQKPSRDICQRGTSLTIQCQVDSQVTMMFWYRQQPGQSLTLIATANQGSEATYESGFVIDKFPISRPNLTFSTLTVSNMSPEDSSIYLCSVAGTAPVNTEAFFGQGTRLTVV.

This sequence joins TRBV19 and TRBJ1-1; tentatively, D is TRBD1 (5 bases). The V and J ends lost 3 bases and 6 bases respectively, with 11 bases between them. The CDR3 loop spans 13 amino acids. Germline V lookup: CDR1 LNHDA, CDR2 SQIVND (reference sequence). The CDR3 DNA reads TGTGCCAGTAGTATGGGTTCGGGGGCTGAAGCTTTCTTT. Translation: CASSMGSGAEAFF.

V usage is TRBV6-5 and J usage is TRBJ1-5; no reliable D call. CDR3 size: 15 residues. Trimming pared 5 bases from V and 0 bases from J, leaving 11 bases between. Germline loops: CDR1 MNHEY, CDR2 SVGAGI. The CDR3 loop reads CASSKGPNSNQPQHF. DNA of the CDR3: TGTGCCAGCAGTAAGGGTCCCAATAGCAATCAGCCCCAGCATTTT.

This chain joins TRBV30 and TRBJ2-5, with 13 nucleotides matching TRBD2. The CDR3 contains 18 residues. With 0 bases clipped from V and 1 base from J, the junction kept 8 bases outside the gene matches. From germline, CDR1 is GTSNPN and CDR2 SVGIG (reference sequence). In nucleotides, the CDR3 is TGTGCCTGGAGTGTGGTGACTAGCGGGAGGAGGGTCCAAGAGACCCAGTACTTC. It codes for CAWSVVTSGRRVQETQYF.

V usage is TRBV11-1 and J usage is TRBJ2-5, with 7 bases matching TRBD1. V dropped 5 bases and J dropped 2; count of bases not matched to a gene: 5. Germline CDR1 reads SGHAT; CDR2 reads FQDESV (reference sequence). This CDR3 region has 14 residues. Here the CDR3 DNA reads TGTGCCAGCAGCGCTCACAGGGGACAAGAGACCCAGTACTTC. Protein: CASSAHRGQETQYF.

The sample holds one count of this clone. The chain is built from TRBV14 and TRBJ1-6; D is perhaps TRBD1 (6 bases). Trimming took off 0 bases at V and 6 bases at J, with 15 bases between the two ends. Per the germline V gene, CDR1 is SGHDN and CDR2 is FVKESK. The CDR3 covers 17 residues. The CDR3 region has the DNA TGTGCCAGCAGCCAAGATCCCCCGGGCAGGGGTAATTCACCCCTCCACTTT. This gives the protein CASSQDPPGRGNSPLHF.

The CDR3, as DNA: TGTGCCAGCACCCTCCCCCGCGACAGGGGTGTAACAGATACGCAGTATTTT. This sequence encodes CASTLPRDRGVTDTQYF. The chain uses TRBV28 and TRBJ2-3, with 8 bases matching TRBD1. The CDR3 loop spans 17 amino acids. Germline V gene sequence: CDR1 MDHEN, CDR2 SYDVKM. The junction had 15 bases not matched to a gene; V was cut back by 7 bases and J by 3 bases.

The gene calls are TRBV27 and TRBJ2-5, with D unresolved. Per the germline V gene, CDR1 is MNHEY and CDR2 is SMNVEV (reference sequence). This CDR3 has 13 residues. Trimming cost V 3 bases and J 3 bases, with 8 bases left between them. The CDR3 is CASSFSPEETQYF. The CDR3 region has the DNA TGTGCCAGCAGTTTCAGCCCAGAAGAGACCCAGTACTTC.

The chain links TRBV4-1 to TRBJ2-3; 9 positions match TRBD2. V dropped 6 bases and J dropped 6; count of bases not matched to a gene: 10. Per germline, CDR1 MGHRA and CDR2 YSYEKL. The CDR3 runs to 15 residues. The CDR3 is CASSRGSGSSDTQYF. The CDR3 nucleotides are TGCGCCAGCAGTCGGGGTAGCGGGAGTAGTGATACGCAGTATTTT.

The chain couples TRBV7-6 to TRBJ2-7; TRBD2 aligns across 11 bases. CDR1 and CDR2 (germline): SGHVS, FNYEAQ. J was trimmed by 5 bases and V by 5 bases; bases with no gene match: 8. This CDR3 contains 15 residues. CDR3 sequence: CASSPTSGSRDEQYF. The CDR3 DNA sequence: TGTGCCAGCAGCCCAACTAGCGGGAGTAGGGACGAGCAGTACTTC. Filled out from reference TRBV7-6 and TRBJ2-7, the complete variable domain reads GAGVSQSPRYKVTKRGQDVALRCDPISGHVSLYWYRQALGQGPEFLTYFNYEAQQDKSGLPNDRFSAERPEGSISTLTIQRTEQRDSAMYRCASSPTSGSRDEQYFGPGTRLTVT.

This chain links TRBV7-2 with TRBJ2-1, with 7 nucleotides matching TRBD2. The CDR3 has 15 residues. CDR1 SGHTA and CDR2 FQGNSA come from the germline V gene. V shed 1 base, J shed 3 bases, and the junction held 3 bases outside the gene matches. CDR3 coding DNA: TGTGCCAGCAGCTTAGTGGCTAGCGGCTACAATGAGCAGTTCTTC. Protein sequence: CASSLVASGYNEQFF.

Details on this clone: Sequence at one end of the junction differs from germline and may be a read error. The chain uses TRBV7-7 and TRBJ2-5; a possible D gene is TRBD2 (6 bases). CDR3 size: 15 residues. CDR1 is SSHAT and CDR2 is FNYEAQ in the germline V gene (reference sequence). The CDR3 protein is CASSLSGSQLETQYF. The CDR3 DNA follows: TGTGCTAGCAGCTTGTCCGGGAGCCAACTGGAGACCCAGTACTTC.